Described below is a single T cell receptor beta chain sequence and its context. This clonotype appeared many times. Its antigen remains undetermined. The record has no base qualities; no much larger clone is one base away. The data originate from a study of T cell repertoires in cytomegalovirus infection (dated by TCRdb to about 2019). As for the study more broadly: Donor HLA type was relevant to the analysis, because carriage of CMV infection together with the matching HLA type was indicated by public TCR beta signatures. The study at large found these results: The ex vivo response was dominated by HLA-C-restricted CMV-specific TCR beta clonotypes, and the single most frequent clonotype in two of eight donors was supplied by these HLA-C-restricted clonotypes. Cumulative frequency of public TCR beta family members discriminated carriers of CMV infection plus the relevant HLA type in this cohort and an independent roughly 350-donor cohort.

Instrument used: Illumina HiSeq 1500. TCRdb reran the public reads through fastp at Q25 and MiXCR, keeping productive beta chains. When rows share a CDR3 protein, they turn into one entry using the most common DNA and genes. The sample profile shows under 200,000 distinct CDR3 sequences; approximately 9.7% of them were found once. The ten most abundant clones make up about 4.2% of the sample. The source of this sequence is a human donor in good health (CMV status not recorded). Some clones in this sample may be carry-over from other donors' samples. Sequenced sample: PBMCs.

The nucleotides read TGTGCCAGCAGCAGGGGTAGCAATCAGCCCCAGCATTTT. Its coded protein is CASSRGSNQPQHF. The receptor chain draws on TRBV7-2 and TRBJ1-5; the D gene is perhaps TRBD1, on 5 matching bases. The CDR3 sequence holds 13 residues, the cysteine and phenylalanine included. Just CDR3 DNA is preserved here, 39 bases in frame from base 1. Between the V and J ends, shortened by 5 bases and 0 bases respectively, the junction contains 5 bases. The germline V gene supplies CDR1 SGHTA and CDR2 FQGNSA.